This T cell receptor beta chain was recovered during a study of beta chain features in type 1 diabetes. Study summary: There were approximately 100,000,000 sorted cells examined across all samples. Study-level findings and limits: Insertions were fewer and deletions more numerous at VDJ junctions in type 1 diabetes patients.

Since all of the isolated RNA was reverse transcribed, expressed TCRB transcripts were what got sequenced. Only in-frame clones appear in the TCRdb table, and some are missing; sequencing was by immunoSEQ multiplex PCR. Among under 900,000 clones listed, 15% to 20% were seen once. For this clone: Its antigen is as yet unknown.

Trimming at V came to 7 bases and at J to 1 base, leaving 2 bases not matched to a gene. Germline V gene data show CDR1 as SQVTM and CDR2 as ANQGSEA. This CDR3 is 12 amino acids long. The sequenced material came from naive CD4+ T cells from blood. The receptor was derived from a woman aged 18-35 years in good health. The V and J genes are TRBV29-1 and TRBJ1-1, with 8 positions matching TRBD1. This CDR3 reads CSGGQGNTEAFF. The CDR3, as DNA: TGCAGCGGAGGACAGGGGAACACTGAAGCTTTCTTT.